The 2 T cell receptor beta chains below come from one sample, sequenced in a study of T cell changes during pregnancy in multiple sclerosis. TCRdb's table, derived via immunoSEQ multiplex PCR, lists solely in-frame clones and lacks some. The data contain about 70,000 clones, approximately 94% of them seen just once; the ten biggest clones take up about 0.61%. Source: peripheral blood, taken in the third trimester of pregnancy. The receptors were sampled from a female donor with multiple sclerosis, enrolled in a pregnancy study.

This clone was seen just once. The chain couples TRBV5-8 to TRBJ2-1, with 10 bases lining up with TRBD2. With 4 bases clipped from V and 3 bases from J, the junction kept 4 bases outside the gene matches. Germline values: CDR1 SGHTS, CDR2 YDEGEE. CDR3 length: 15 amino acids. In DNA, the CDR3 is TGTGCCAGCAGCGCCGGGACTAGCGTCTACAATGAGCAGTTCTTC. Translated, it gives CASSAGTSVYNEQFF.

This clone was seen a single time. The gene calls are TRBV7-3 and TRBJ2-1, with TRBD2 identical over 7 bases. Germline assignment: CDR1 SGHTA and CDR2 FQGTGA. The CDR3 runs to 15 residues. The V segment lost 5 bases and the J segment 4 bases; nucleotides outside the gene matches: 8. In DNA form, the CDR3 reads TGTGCCAGCAGCCAAACGGGGGGAGCTTACAATGAGCAGTTCTTC. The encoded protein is CASSQTGGAYNEQFF.